This T cell receptor beta chain is from a study of OX40 agonist ivuxolimab in advanced cancers. Study information: The mean age was roughly 60 years, ranging from about 20 to 79, with under 90% of participants male.

TCRdb's table, derived via immunoSEQ multiplex PCR, lists solely in-frame clones and lacks some. The table has about 44,000 clones, around nine tenths seen once. Study results and limitations: Among the lowest peripheral clonal expansion occurred in 0.1-3.0 mg/kg partial responders.

As regards this clone: Its matching antigen is unknown.

This CDR3 has 13 amino acids. The germline V gene encodes CDR1 SQVTM and CDR2 ANQGSEA. V was shortened by 2 bases and J by 2 bases, with 10 bases between the two germline ends. The source material was CD4+ or CD8+ T cells sorted from blood, sampled in a trial of the OX40 agonist ivuxolimab. This chain uses TRBV29-1 with TRBJ2-7, with D perhaps TRBD2 (6 bases). The sequence was obtained from an adult with an advanced solid tumor such as melanoma, head and neck, liver or kidney cancer. CDR3 nucleotide sequence: TGCAGCGTTGAACGGGAGAGCCCCTACGAGCAGTACTTC. Its translation is CSVERESPYEQYF.